Listed below are T cell receptor beta chains from one sample, sequenced in a study of identical twins. TCRdb itself ran the 5' RACE reads through MiXCR, one entry per CDR3 protein. The sample lists 250,000 or so distinct CDR3 sequences, around 8.8% seen once, with over 2.5% in the top ten. Another study also made use of these data, one on yellow fever vaccine responses in identical twins.

Sequences were obtained from CD8+ T cells sorted from blood. Receptors were obtained from a woman between 18 and 29 years old in good health. The CDR3 runs from the conserved cysteine through the conserved F or W. D genes are given only for firm matches. Where a row states a size, it is once, few, many or the class of an expanded clone; other rows omit it.

abundance: few
d_gene: NA
v_gene: TRBV27
j_gene: TRBJ2-7
CDR3aa: CASSLSPGRYEQYF
CDR3nt: TGTGCCAGCAGTTTATCACCAGGGAGGTACGAGCAGTACTTC

abundance: NA
d_gene: NA
v_gene: TRBV25-1
j_gene: TRBJ2-3
CDR3aa: CASSERGETDTQYF
CDR3nt: TGTGCCAGCAGTGAACGCGGAGAAACAGATACGCAGTATTTT

abundance: NA
d_gene: TRBD1
v_gene: TRBV28
j_gene: TRBJ1-5
CDR3aa: CASGRGPSNQPQHF
CDR3nt: TGTGCCAGCGGCAGGGGGCCTAGCAATCAGCCCCAGCATTTT

abundance: NA
d_gene: NA
v_gene: TRBV20-1
j_gene: TRBJ2-7
CDR3aa: CSAREGGRRFPYEQYF
CDR3nt: TGCAGTGCTAGGGAAGGTGGGAGGAGGTTTCCCTACGAGCAGTACTTC

abundance: few
d_gene: NA
v_gene: TRBV6-1
j_gene: TRBJ2-7
CDR3aa: CASSLLLGTSYEQYF
CDR3nt: TGTGCCAGCAGTCTCCTTCTCGGGACATCCTACGAGCAGTACTTC

abundance: NA
d_gene: NA
v_gene: TRBV5-1
j_gene: TRBJ1-1
CDR3aa: CASSLWQNTEAFF
CDR3nt: TGCGCCAGCAGCTTATGGCAGAACACTGAAGCTTTCTTT

abundance: once
d_gene: TRBD1
v_gene: TRBV28
j_gene: TRBJ2-7
CDR3aa: CASSSSGTGGDEQYF
CDR3nt: TGTGCCAGCAGTTCGTCCGGGACAGGGGGGGACGAGCAGTACTTC

abundance: many
d_gene: TRBD1
v_gene: TRBV4-1
j_gene: TRBJ1-2
CDR3aa: CASSRTGSYTF
CDR3nt: TGCGCCAGCAGCCGGACAGGGAGCTACACCTTC

abundance: NA
d_gene: TRBD2
v_gene: TRBV6-2/TRBV6-3
j_gene: TRBJ2-1
CDR3aa: CASSYPLAGGYNEQFF
CDR3nt: TGTGCCAGCAGTTATCCCCTAGCGGGAGGGTACAATGAGCAGTTCTTC

abundance: many
d_gene: TRBD2
v_gene: TRBV20-1
j_gene: TRBJ2-3
CDR3aa: CSARTGTSFPDTQYF
CDR3nt: TGCAGTGCCAGAACCGGGACTAGCTTTCCAGATACGCAGTATTTT

abundance: many
d_gene: TRBD2
v_gene: TRBV4-3
j_gene: TRBJ2-1
CDR3aa: CASSQASLAGGNEQFF
CDR3nt: TGCGCCAGCAGCCAAGCTTCACTAGCGGGAGGTAATGAGCAGTTCTTC

abundance: NA
d_gene: NA
v_gene: TRBV6-6
j_gene: TRBJ1-2
CDR3aa: CASSSLGYGYTF
CDR3nt: TGTGCCAGCAGTTCGTTGGGCTATGGCTACACCTTC

abundance: few
d_gene: NA
v_gene: TRBV29-1
j_gene: TRBJ2-5
CDR3aa: CSVAGGKETQYF
CDR3nt: TGCAGCGTTGCCGGGGGAAAGGAGACCCAGTACTTC

abundance: many
d_gene: NA
v_gene: TRBV11-2
j_gene: TRBJ2-5
CDR3aa: CASSLAVWEPGQETQYF
CDR3nt: TGTGCCAGCAGCTTAGCAGTTTGGGAGCCGGGGCAAGAGACCCAGTACTTC

abundance: NA
d_gene: NA
v_gene: TRBV2
j_gene: TRBJ2-2
CDR3aa: CASSEVVSGTGELFF
CDR3nt: TGTGCCAGCAGTGAGGTGGTGTCCGGGACCGGGGAGCTGTTTTTT

abundance: NA
d_gene: TRBD2
v_gene: TRBV20-1
j_gene: TRBJ2-5
CDR3aa: CCARDFRTSGGPETQYF
CDR3nt: TGCTGTGCTAGAGATTTCCGGACTAGCGGGGGGCCAGAGACCCAGTACTTC

abundance: many
d_gene: NA
v_gene: TRBV27
j_gene: TRBJ1-2
CDR3aa: CASSLADSYGYTF
CDR3nt: TGTGCCAGCAGTTTAGCGGACAGCTATGGCTACACCTTC

abundance: NA
d_gene: TRBD2
v_gene: TRBV5-5
j_gene: TRBJ2-1
CDR3aa: CASSLRLADYNEQFF
CDR3nt: TGTGCCAGCAGCTTGCGACTAGCGGATTACAATGAGCAGTTCTTC

abundance: few
d_gene: TRBD2
v_gene: TRBV3-1
j_gene: TRBJ2-5
CDR3aa: CASTLGLAGAYQETQYF
CDR3nt: TGTGCCAGCACCCTTGGACTAGCGGGGGCGTACCAAGAGACCCAGTACTTC

abundance: NA
d_gene: NA
v_gene: TRBV20-1
j_gene: TRBJ1-1
CDR3aa: CSAKMGRNYEEAFF
CDR3nt: TGCAGTGCTAAGATGGGACGGAACTACGAGGAAGCTTTCTTT

abundance: NA
d_gene: TRBD1
v_gene: TRBV11-2
j_gene: TRBJ1-2
CDR3aa: CASSPGTGVWSNYGYTF
CDR3nt: TGTGCCAGCAGTCCAGGGACAGGGGTATGGTCTAACTATGGCTACACCTTC

abundance: many
d_gene: NA
v_gene: TRBV6-1
j_gene: TRBJ2-7
CDR3aa: CASSETGPPPYEQYF
CDR3nt: TGTGCCAGCAGTGAAACGGGGCCTCCACCCTACGAGCAGTACTTC

abundance: few
d_gene: NA
v_gene: TRBV9
j_gene: TRBJ2-1
CDR3aa: CASSETRYNEQFF
CDR3nt: TGTGCCAGCAGCGAGACTAGGTACAATGAGCAGTTCTTC

abundance: few
d_gene: NA
v_gene: TRBV3-1
j_gene: TRBJ2-3
CDR3aa: CASSQVSGTDTQYF
CDR3nt: TGTGCCAGCAGCCAAGTTAGCGGCACAGATACGCAGTATTTT

abundance: few
d_gene: NA
v_gene: TRBV5-1
j_gene: TRBJ2-1
CDR3aa: CASSLAWLDEQFF
CDR3nt: TGCGCCAGCAGCTTGGCCTGGCTCGATGAGCAGTTCTTC

abundance: many
d_gene: NA
v_gene: TRBV12-3/TRBV12-4
j_gene: TRBJ2-1
CDR3aa: CASSFESGTLGSYNEQFF
CDR3nt: TGTGCCAGCAGTTTTGAATCCGGGACTCTAGGATCGTACAATGAGCAGTTCTTC

abundance: NA
d_gene: NA
v_gene: TRBV4-3
j_gene: TRBJ2-7
CDR3aa: CASSKDQGPLYEQYF
CDR3nt: TGCGCCAGTTCGAAGGATCAGGGCCCTCTGTACGAGCAGTACTTC

abundance: NA
d_gene: TRBD2
v_gene: TRBV12-3/TRBV12-4
j_gene: TRBJ2-1
CDR3aa: CASSLGTSDNEQFF
CDR3nt: TGTGCCAGCAGTTTAGGGACTAGTGACAATGAGCAGTTCTTC

abundance: many
d_gene: NA
v_gene: TRBV12-3/TRBV12-4
j_gene: TRBJ2-7
CDR3aa: CASSAGGGYEQYF
CDR3nt: TGTGCCAGCAGTGCAGGGGGGGGCTACGAGCAGTACTTC

abundance: few
d_gene: TRBD2
v_gene: TRBV12-3/TRBV12-4
j_gene: TRBJ2-5
CDR3aa: CASSPSERGAGETQYF
CDR3nt: TGTGCCAGCAGTCCGTCGGAGCGGGGGGCCGGAGAGACCCAGTACTTC